One and the same sample provided the 30 T cell receptor beta chains below, sequenced in a study of a mutant IDH1 vaccine in newly diagnosed glioma. Stated time point: baseline, week 1 (first vaccination visit). The treatment is: pre-vaccination baseline after standard-of-care therapy. Clones were sequenced by immunoSEQ multiplex PCR, and TCRdb holds only the in-frame ones, with some missing. The sample shows just under 95,000 clones, 83% of them seen only once. The source material was PBMCs, sampled from a glioma patient treated with radiotherapy, temozolomide or both. These receptor sequences come from a woman between 50 and 59 years old with glioma.

This chain joins TRBV4-2 and TRBJ2-2, with 8 nucleotides matching TRBD1. Trimming at V came to 0 bases and at J to 3 bases, leaving 9 bases not matched to a gene. The germline gives CDR1 LGHNA, CDR2 YNFKEQ. The CDR3 is 18 amino acids. CDR3 nucleotide sequence: TGTGCCAGCAGCCAAGATCTTGCAGGACAGGGATACACCGGGGAGCTGTTTTTT. Protein product: CASSQDLAGQGYTGELFF.

V gene TRBV20-1 combines with J gene TRBJ1-2; unclear D gene. V lost 5 bases and J 8 bases, leaving 12 bases between the germline ends. CDR1 and CDR2 (germline): DFQATT, SNEGSKA (reference sequence). The CDR3 covers 11 residues. For the CDR3, the DNA is TGCAGTGCTGGTTCAGCTTGGGGCTACACCTTC. Protein: CSAGSAWGYTF.

In nucleotides, the CDR3 is TGTGCCAGCAGTTGGACGGGGGATACGCAGTATTTT. Its protein product is CASSWTGDTQYF. This sequence joins TRBV27 and TRBJ2-3; D perhaps matches TRBD2 (5 bases). The germline V and J ends were trimmed by 4 bases and 6 bases, with 8 bases remaining between them. CDR3 length: 12 residues. Germline CDR1 MNHEY, CDR2 SMNVEV (reference sequence).

This chain joins TRBV30 and TRBJ1-5; D may be TRBD1 (6 bases). The V gene lost 1 base and the J gene lost 3 bases, with 10 bases spanning the gap. Germline V gene sequence: CDR1 GTSNPN, CDR2 SVGIG (reference sequence). The CDR3 contains 14 residues. CDR3 DNA: TGTGCCTGGAGTGGATGGGGGCTCAATCAGCCCCAGCATTTT. It specifies CAWSGWGLNQPQHF.

This chain connects TRBV11-2 to TRBJ1-2; D ambiguous. The V end lost 0 bases, the J end lost 8 bases, and 10 bases lay between the germline ends. Germline V gene lookup returns CDR1 SGHAT and CDR2 FQNNGV. This CDR3 region has 13 residues. The CDR3 DNA follows: TGTGCCAGCAGCTTAGAGGGCATTGGAGGCTACACCTTC. The encoded protein is CASSLEGIGGYTF.

This chain connects TRBV2 to TRBJ2-5; D gene unclear. Germline V gene lookup returns CDR1 SNHLY and CDR2 FYNNEI. The CDR3 is 12 amino acids. V was trimmed by 2 bases and J by 4 bases, leaving 5 bases between them. Written as DNA, the CDR3 is TGTGCCAGCAGTGAATGGGTAGAGACCCAGTACTTC. Translating gives CASSEWVETQYF. The whole variable domain, remainder taken from reference TRBV2 and TRBJ2-5, is EPEVTQTPSHQVTQMGQEVILRCVPISNHLYFYWYRQILGQKVEFLVSFYNNEISEKSEIFDDQFSVERPDGSNFTLKIRSTKLEDSAMYFCASSEWVETQYFGPGTRLLVL.

The CDR3 sequence: CASSIIDRDTGELFF. DNA of the CDR3: TGTGCCAGTAGTATTATCGACAGGGACACCGGGGAGCTGTTTTTT. This chain uses TRBV19 with TRBJ2-2; 7 bases agree with TRBD1. The junction had 4 bases not matched to a gene; V was cut back by 3 bases and J by 3 bases. CDR1 is LNHDA, CDR2 SQIVND, per germline (reference sequence). The CDR3 consists of 15 residues.

The CDR3 DNA is TGTGCCAGCAGCGCACAGGGTGGGGACACCATATATTTT. This translates into CASSAQGGDTIYF. This chain connects TRBV7-2 to TRBJ1-3; tentative D call: TRBD1 (6 bases). Looked up from germline, CDR1 is SGHTA and CDR2 is FQGNSA. The V end lost 5 bases, the J end lost 8 bases, and 13 bases lay between the germline ends. The CDR3 contains 13 residues. The variable domain in full, completed from reference TRBV7-2 and TRBJ1-3, reads GAGVSQSPSNKVTEKGKDVELRCDPISGHTALYWYRQSLGQGLEFLIYFQGNSAPDKSGLPSDRFSAERTGGSVSTLTIQRTQQEDSAVYLCASSAQGGDTIYFGEGSWLTVV.

This clone was recorded only once. This chain connects TRBV28 to TRBJ2-2, with TRBD1 as a possible D gene (6 bases). The V gene's germline CDR1 is MDHEN and CDR2 SYDVKM. The V end was cut by 7 bases, the J end by 5 bases, with 14 bases between. The CDR3 length is 14 residues. This CDR3 reads CASNRDTSTGELFF. The DNA of the CDR3 is TGTGCCAGCAACCGGGACACGTCTACCGGGGAGCTGTTTTTT.

V and J are TRBV29-1 and TRBJ1-1; the D is unclear. V lost 2 bases and J lost 11, with 15 bases in between. The CDR3 extends over 12 amino acids. Per the germline V gene, CDR1 is SQVTM and CDR2 is ANQGSEA. The CDR3 loop is CSVETYGVGAFF. CDR3 nucleotide sequence: TGCAGCGTTGAAACATATGGGGTAGGGGCTTTCTTT.

The chain joins TRBV11-2 to TRBJ1-2; D call uncertain. V was cut by 0 bases and J by 8 bases, with 10 bases left in between. CDR1 is SGHAT, CDR2 FQNNGV, per germline. This CDR3 contains 13 residues. The CDR3 reads CASSLDLGGGYTF. The CDR3 nucleotides read TGTGCCAGCAGCTTAGATCTGGGAGGGGGCTACACCTTC.

V gene TRBV2 combines with J gene TRBJ1-2; TRBD1 is a possible D gene (5 bases). The length of the CDR3 is 13 residues. Germline assignment: CDR1 SNHLY and CDR2 FYNNEI. The V and J ends lost 7 bases and 5 bases respectively, with 14 bases between them. CDR3 amino acids: CASIGARGYGYTF. CDR3 DNA sequence: TGTGCCAGCATTGGGGCCCGGGGGTATGGCTACACCTTC.

The rearrangement uses TRBV10-2 and TRBJ1-6; D gene uncertain. CDR1 is WSHSY and CDR2 is SAAADI in the germline V gene. V gave up 2 bases and J gave up 8 bases, with 7 bases separating them. The CDR3 extends over 13 amino acids. In DNA, the CDR3 is TGCGCCAGCAGTGAGCCTGATTATTCACCCCTCCACTTT. Encoded protein: CASSEPDYSPLHF.

In its sample, this clone was seen a few times. This chain links TRBV5-4 with TRBJ2-2, with a possible D match to TRBD1 (5 bases). The CDR3 spans 14 residues. V dropped 0 bases and J dropped 3 bases, with 6 bases sitting between them. In germline, CDR1 is SGHNT, CDR2 YYREEE (reference sequence). The CDR3 coding sequence is TGTGCCAGCAGCTTGGCAGGGTACACCGGGGAGCTGTTTTTT. Its protein is CASSLAGYTGELFF. The full variable domain, rest sourced from reference TRBV5-4 and TRBJ2-2, is ETGVTQSPTHLIKTRGQQVTLRCSSQSGHNTVSWYQQALGQGPQFIFQYYREEENGRGNFPPRFSGLQFPNYSSELNVNALELDDSALYLCASSLAGYTGELFFGEGSRLTVL.

About this clone: Compared with germline, one end of the junction differs, possibly owing to a read error. The rearrangement joins TRBV2 to TRBJ2-7; a possible D gene is TRBD2 (7 bases). The CDR3 totals 14 residues. CDR1 SNHLY and CDR2 FYNNEI come from the germline V gene. The CDR3 loop is CASTPYRGGVLSDF. CDR3 bases: TGTGCCAGCACGCCGTACAGAGGGGGGGTTTTGTCGGACTTC. The variable domain in full, with the rest retrieved from reference TRBV2 and TRBJ2-7, is EPEVTQTPSHQVTQMGQEVILRCVPISNHLYFYWYRQILGQKVEFLVSFYNNEISEKSEIFDDQFSVERPDGSNFTLKIRSTKLEDSAMYFCASTPYRGGVLSDFGPGTRLTVT.

The chain is built from TRBV5-1 and TRBJ1-3; no clear D. V was trimmed by 7 bases and J by 0 bases, leaving 8 bases between them. The V gene's germline CDR1 is SGHRS and CDR2 YFSETQ. The CDR3 totals 13 residues. The CDR3 DNA is TGCGCCAGCCGCGAGCCCTCTGGAAACACCATATATTTT. Encoded protein: CASREPSGNTIYF.

This clone was observed a few times. DNA of the CDR3: TGTGCCAGCAGCTTAGGAGGACTAGCGGGGGAAGAGACCCAGTACTTC. Amino acid sequence: CASSLGGLAGEETQYF. V usage is TRBV7-2 and J usage is TRBJ2-5; 13 bases fit TRBD2. Germline V gene lookup returns CDR1 SGHTA and CDR2 FQGNSA. This CDR3 has 16 amino acids. J lost 3 bases, V lost 1 base, and 2 bases had no gene match.

The rearrangement uses TRBV27 and TRBJ2-1; 7 bases map to TRBD2. This CDR3 has 13 residues. The V and J ends lost 6 bases and 4 bases, in that order; junction bases with no gene match: 3. Germline V gene data show CDR1 as MNHEY and CDR2 as SMNVEV (reference sequence). This CDR3 is CASRSGVYNEQFF. CDR3 coding DNA: TGTGCCAGCAGGAGCGGGGTTTACAATGAGCAGTTCTTC.

This chain joins TRBV11-2 and TRBJ2-1; TRBD1 matches at 9 bases. Germline CDR1 reads SGHAT; CDR2 reads FQNNGV. The CDR3 is made up of 15 amino acids. J gave up 9 bases and V 5 bases, and 11 bases lay outside the gene matches. The CDR3 is CASSPDRGATREQFF. CDR3 in DNA: TGTGCCAGCAGCCCCGACAGGGGGGCAACCCGTGAGCAGTTCTTC.

This clone was counted a few times. V is TRBV5-1 and J is TRBJ1-5; tentative D call: TRBD1 (6 bases). Trimming removed 0 bases at V and 3 bases at J, with 10 bases between. Germline V gives CDR1 SGHRS, CDR2 YFSETQ. CDR3 length equals 15 residues. CDR3 residues: CASSLEGGFNQPQHF. The CDR3 region has the DNA TGCGCCAGCAGCTTGGAGGGGGGTTTCAATCAGCCCCAGCATTTT.

DNA for the CDR3: TGTGCCAGCAGCCCCCGGGACAGGCCGAACACTGAAGCTTTCTTT. It codes for CASSPRDRPNTEAFF. The rearrangement links TRBV9 to TRBJ1-1; TRBD1 matches 8 bases. Germline assignment: CDR1 SGDLS and CDR2 YYNGEE. The V gene end was trimmed by 4 bases and the J gene end by 1 base; junction bases not matched to a gene: 6. The CDR3 sequence is 15 residues long. Full variable domain (missing parts from reference TRBV9 and TRBJ1-1): DSGVTQTPKHLITATGQRVTLRCSPRSGDLSVYWYQQSLDQGLQFLIQYYNGEERAKGNILERFSAQQFPDLHSELNLSSLELGDSALYFCASSPRDRPNTEAFFGQGTRLTVV.

The chain has TRBV7-2 and TRBJ1-2, with D maybe TRBD1 (6 bases). CDR3 length equals 15 residues. Looked up from germline, CDR1 is SGHTA and CDR2 is FQGNSA. V was pared by 1 base and J by 0 bases, with 9 bases between. CDR3 sequence (DNA): TGTGCCAGCAGCTTAGATCCAGGGGCTAACTATGGCTACACCTTC. Translated: CASSLDPGANYGYTF.

This chain uses TRBV28 with TRBJ2-7, with D perhaps being TRBD1 or TRBD2 (5 bases each). The CDR3 covers 14 residues. With 5 bases removed from V and 6 bases from J, the gap between germline ends came to 17 bases. CDR1 is MDHEN, CDR2 SYDVKM, per germline. Here the CDR3 DNA reads TGTGCCAGCAGTCTCACAGGAGGCTGGGGCGAGCAGTACTTC. Protein: CASSLTGGWGEQYF. Using reference TRBV28 and TRBJ2-7 for the parts outside the CDR3, the full variable domain is DVKVTQSSRYLVKRTGEKVFLECVQDMDHENMFWYRQDPGLGLRLIYFSYDVKMKEKGDIPEGYSVSREKKERFSLILESASTNQTSMYLCASSLTGGWGEQYFGPGTRLTVT.

This rearrangement joins TRBV6-6 to TRBJ1-1; D possibly corresponds to TRBD1 (6 bases). This CDR3 has 16 amino acids. V gave up 2 bases and J gave up 0 bases, with 13 bases separating them. Germline V CDR1 and CDR2: MNHNY, SVGAGI (reference sequence). CDR3 residues: CASSYTGGPLNTEAFF. The CDR3 DNA reads TGTGCCAGCAGTTACACGGGGGGCCCCTTGAACACTGAAGCTTTCTTT.

The CDR3 DNA follows: TGTGCCTGGAGTCAGGAAGGGGATCAGCCCCAGCATTTT. Residues: CAWSQEGDQPQHF. This chain uses TRBV30 with TRBJ1-5, with D possibly being TRBD1 (5 bases). The V end lost 2 bases, the J end lost 5 bases, and 10 bases lay between the germline ends. The CDR3 runs 13 residues. The germline CDR1 and CDR2 sequences are GTSNPN and SVGIG (reference sequence).

The chain links TRBV28 to TRBJ1-4; 10 bases align to TRBD1. After removal of 5 bases from V and 5 bases from J, the junction contained 5 bases not matched to a gene. Germline CDR1 MDHEN, CDR2 SYDVKM. The CDR3 consists of 15 residues. The CDR3 reads CASSQGGQGNEKLFF. Written as DNA, the CDR3 is TGTGCCAGCAGTCAAGGGGGACAGGGGAATGAAAAACTGTTTTTT.

The chain combines TRBV2 with TRBJ2-3; 12 nucleotides line up with TRBD1. Unmatched junction bases numbered 9, after V lost 3 bases and J lost 5 bases. Germline CDR1 is SNHLY and CDR2 is FYNNEI. The CDR3 is made up of 17 amino acids. Here the CDR3 reads CASSERGQGALGDTQYF. CDR3 coding DNA: TGTGCCAGCAGTGAGAGGGGACAGGGGGCGCTGGGAGATACGCAGTATTTT.

The chain employs TRBV5-6 and TRBJ1-1; perhaps TRBD1 as D (6 bases). V was shortened by 0 bases and J by 2 bases, with 14 bases between the two germline ends. This CDR3 contains 16 residues. The V gene's germline CDR1 is SGHDT and CDR2 YYEEEE. CDR3 DNA sequence: TGTGCCAGCAGCTTGGCCGTACAGGGCCTCAACACTGAAGCTTTCTTT. It specifies CASSLAVQGLNTEAFF. Full variable domain (rest looked up from reference TRBV5-6 and TRBJ1-1): DAGVTQSPTHLIKTRGQQVTLRCSPKSGHDTVSWYQQALGQGPQFIFQYYEEEERQRGNFPDRFSGHQFPNYSSELNVNALLLGDSALYLCASSLAVQGLNTEAFFGQGTRLTVV.

V and J are TRBV7-9 and TRBJ2-5, with TRBD1 identical over 8 bases. Germline lookup yields CDR1 SEHNR and CDR2 FQNEAQ (reference sequence). V was pared by 3 bases and J by 1 base, with 1 base of the junction left unmatched. The CDR3 spans 14 residues. DNA of the CDR3: TGTGCCAGCAGCTTCGGACAGGGCCAAGAGACCCAGTACTTC. Its protein product is CASSFGQGQETQYF.

The chain combines TRBV7-7 with TRBJ2-5, with D possibly matching TRBD2 (5 bases). The germline V gene encodes CDR1 SSHAT and CDR2 FNYEAQ (reference sequence). Trimming stripped 0 bases from V and 7 bases from J, with 9 bases between. This CDR3 has 13 residues. CDR3 bases: TGTGCCAGCAGCTTAGCACGGGATGGGACCCAGTACTTC. It translates to CASSLARDGTQYF. The full variable domain, rest sourced from reference TRBV7-7 and TRBJ2-5, is GAGVSQSPRYKVTKRGQDVTLRCDPISSHATLYWYQQALGQGPEFLTYFNYEAQPDKSGLPSDRFSAERPEGSISTLTIQRTEQRDSAMYRCASSLARDGTQYFGPGTRLLVL.